This TCR beta chain was documented in a study of shared clonotypes between healthy human individuals. This clone was found once. The V gene lost 4 bases and the J gene lost 8 bases, with 9 bases spanning the gap. CDR3 size: 12 residues. Germline lookup yields CDR1 SGHAT and CDR2 FQNNGV. Naive CD8 cells comprised CD45RO-negative, CCR7-positively selected cells, excluding terminally differentiated effector memory CD45RA+ cells. Data came from immunoSEQ multiplex PCR; TCRdb stores just in-frame clones and leaves some out. The sample has about 2.2 million clones; 85% to 95% are singletons. The sample taken for sequencing was naive CD8+ T cells from PBMCs. This clonotype originated in a man between 18 and 29 years old in good health. Some clones in this sample may be carry-over from other donors' samples. V is TRBV11-2 and J is TRBJ2-1; a weak D match, TRBD1 (6 bases). CDR3 sequence (DNA): TGTGCCAGCAGCTCCACAGGGTATGAGCAGTTCTTC. This gives the protein CASSSTGYEQFF.